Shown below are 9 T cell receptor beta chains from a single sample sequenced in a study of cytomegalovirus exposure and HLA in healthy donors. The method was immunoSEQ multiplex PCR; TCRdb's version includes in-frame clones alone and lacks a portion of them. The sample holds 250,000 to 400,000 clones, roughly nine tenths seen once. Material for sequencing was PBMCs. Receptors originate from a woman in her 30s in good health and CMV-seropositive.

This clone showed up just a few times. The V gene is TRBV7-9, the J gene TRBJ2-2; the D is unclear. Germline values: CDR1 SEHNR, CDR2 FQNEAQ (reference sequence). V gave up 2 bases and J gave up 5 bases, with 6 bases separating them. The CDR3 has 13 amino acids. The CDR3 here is CASSLSSTGELFF. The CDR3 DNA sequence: TGTGCCAGCAGCTTATCATCGACCGGGGAGCTGTTTTTT.

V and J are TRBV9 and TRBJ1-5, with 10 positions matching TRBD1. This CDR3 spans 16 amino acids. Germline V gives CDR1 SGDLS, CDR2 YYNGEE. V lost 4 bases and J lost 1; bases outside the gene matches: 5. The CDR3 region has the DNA TGTGCCAGCAGCCCGGGACAGGGGATGAGCAATCAGCCCCAGCATTTT. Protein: CASSPGQGMSNQPQHF.

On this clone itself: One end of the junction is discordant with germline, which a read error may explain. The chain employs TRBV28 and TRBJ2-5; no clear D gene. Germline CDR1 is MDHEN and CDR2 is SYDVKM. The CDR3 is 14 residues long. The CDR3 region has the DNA TGTGCCAGCAGTTTACATCGCGGTCAAGTGACCCAGTACTTC. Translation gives CASSLHRGQVTQYF.

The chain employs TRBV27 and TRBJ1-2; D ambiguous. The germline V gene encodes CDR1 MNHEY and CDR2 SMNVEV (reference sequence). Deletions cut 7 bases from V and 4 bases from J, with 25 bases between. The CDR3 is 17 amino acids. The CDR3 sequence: CASMSPADLGSVYGYTF. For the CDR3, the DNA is TGTGCCAGCATGTCTCCGGCGGACCTAGGGTCTGTCTATGGCTACACCTTC.

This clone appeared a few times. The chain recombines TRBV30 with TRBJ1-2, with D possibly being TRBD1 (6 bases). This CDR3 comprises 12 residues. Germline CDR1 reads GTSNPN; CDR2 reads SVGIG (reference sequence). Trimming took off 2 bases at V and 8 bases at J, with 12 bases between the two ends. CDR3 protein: CAWSRGARGYTF. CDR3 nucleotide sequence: TGTGCCTGGAGTAGGGGGGCCCGGGGCTACACCTTC.

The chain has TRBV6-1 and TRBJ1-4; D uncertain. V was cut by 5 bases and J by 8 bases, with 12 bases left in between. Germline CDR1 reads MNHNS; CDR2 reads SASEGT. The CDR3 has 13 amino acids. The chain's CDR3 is CASSRLLGEKLFF. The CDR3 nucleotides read TGTGCCAGCAGTAGACTGTTAGGAGAAAAACTGTTTTTT.

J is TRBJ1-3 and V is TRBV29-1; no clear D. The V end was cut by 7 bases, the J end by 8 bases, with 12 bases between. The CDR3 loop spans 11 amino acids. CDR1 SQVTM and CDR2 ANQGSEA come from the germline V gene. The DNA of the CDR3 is TGCAGCGCGAGGGAGACTGACACCATATATTTT. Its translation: CSARETDTIYF.

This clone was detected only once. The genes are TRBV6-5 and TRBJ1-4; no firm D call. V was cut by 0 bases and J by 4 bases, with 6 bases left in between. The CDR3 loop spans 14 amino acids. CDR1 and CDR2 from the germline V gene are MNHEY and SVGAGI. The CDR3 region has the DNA TGTGCCAGCAGTTACTCAACCGTTAATGAAAAACTGTTTTTT. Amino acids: CASSYSTVNEKLFF.

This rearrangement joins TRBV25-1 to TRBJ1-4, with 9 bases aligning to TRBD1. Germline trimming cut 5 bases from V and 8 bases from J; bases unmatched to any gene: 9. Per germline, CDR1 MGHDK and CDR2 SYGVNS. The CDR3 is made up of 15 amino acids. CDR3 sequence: CASSLNLGQGEKLFF. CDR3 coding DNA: TGTGCCAGCAGTTTGAATTTGGGACAGGGAGAAAAACTGTTTTTT.